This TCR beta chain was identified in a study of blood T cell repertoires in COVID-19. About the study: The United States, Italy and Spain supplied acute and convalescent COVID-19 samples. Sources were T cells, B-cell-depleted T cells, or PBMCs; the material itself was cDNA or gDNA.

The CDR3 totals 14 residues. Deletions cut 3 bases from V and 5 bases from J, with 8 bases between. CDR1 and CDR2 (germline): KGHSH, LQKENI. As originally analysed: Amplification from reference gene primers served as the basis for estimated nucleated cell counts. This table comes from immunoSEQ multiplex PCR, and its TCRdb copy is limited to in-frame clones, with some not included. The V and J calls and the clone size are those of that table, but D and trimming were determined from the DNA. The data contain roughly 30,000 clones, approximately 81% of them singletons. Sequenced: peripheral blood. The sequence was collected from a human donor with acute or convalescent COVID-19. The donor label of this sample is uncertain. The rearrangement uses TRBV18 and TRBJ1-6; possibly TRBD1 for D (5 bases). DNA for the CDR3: TGTGCCAGCTCACCGACAGAAGATAATTCACCCCTCCACTTT. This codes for CASSPTEDNSPLHF.